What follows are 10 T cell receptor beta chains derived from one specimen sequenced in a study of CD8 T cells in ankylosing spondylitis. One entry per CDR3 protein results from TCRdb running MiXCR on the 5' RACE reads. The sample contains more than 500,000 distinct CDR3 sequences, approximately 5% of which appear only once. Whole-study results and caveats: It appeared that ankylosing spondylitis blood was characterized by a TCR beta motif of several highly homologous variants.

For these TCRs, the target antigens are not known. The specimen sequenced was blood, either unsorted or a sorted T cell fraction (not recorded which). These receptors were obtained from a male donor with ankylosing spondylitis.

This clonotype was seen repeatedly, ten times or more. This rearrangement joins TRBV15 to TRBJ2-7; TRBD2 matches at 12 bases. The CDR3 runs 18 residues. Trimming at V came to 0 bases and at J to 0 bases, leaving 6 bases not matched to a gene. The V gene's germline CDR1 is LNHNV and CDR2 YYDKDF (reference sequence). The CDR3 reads CATSRELAGGPSSYEQYF. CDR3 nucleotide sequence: TGTGCCACCAGCAGAGAACTAGCGGGAGGCCCTAGCTCCTACGAGCAGTACTTC.

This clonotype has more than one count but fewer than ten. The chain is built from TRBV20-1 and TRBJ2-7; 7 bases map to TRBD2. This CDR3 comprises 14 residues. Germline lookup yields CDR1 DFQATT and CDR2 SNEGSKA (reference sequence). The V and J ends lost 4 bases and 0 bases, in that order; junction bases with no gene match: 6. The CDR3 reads CSATTSSDSYEQYF. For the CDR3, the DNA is TGCAGTGCTACGACTAGCTCAGACTCCTACGAGCAGTACTTC.

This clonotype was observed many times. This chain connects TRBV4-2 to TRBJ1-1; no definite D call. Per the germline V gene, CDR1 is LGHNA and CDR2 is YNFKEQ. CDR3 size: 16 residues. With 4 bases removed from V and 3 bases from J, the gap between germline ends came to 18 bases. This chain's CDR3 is CASSRPSPTGDTEAFF. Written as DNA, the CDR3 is TGTGCCAGCAGCCGTCCTAGCCCCACGGGAGACACTGAAGCTTTCTTT.

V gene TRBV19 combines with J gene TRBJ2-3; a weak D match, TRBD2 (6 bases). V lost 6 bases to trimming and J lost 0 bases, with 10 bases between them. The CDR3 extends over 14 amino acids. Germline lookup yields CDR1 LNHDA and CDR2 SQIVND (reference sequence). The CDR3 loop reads CASRSLASTDTQYF. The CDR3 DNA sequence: TGTGCCAGTAGGAGTCTAGCGAGCACAGATACGCAGTATTTT.

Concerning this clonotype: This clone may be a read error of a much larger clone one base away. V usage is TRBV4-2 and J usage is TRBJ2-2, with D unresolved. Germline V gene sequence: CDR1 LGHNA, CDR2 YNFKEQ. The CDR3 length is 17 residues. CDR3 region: CASSLRVGGSNTRELFF. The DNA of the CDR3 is TGTGCCAGCAGCCTAAGGGTAGGCGGCTCGAACACCCGGGAGCTGTTTTTT.

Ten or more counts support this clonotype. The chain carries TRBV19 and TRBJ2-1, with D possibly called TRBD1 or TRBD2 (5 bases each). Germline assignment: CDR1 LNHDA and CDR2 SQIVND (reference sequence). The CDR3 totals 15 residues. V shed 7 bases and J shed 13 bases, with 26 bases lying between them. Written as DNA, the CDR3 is TGTGCCAGTAACTTACGGGACCGACCCGGAACGGGCCAGTTCTTC. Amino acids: CASNLRDRPGTGQFF. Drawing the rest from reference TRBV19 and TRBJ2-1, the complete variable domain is DGGITQSPKYLFRKEGQNVTLSCEQNLNHDAMYWYRQDPGQGLRLIYYSQIVNDFQKGDIAEGYSVSREKKESFPLTVTSAQKNPTAFYLCASNLRDRPGTGQFFGPGTRLTVL.

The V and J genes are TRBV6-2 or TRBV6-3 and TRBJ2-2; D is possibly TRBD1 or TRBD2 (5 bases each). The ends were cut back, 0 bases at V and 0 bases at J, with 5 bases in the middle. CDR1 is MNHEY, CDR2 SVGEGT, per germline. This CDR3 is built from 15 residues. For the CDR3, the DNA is TGTGCCAGCAGTTACTCGGGGGCGAACACCGGGGAGCTGTTTTTT. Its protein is CASSYSGANTGELFF.

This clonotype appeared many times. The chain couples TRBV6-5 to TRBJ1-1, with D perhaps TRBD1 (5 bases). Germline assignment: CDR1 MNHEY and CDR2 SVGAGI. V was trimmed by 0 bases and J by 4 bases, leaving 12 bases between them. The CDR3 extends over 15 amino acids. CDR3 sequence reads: CASSYSEGWGTEAFF. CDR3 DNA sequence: TGTGCCAGCAGTTACTCAGAGGGGTGGGGCACTGAAGCTTTCTTT.

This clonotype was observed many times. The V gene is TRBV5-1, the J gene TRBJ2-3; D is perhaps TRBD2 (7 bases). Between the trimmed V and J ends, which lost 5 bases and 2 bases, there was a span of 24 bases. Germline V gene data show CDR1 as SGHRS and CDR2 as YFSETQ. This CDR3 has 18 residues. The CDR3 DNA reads TGCGCCAGCAGGTCCGCGGGGGCCTCTAATCTTTTCACAGATACGCAGTATTTT. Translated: CASRSAGASNLFTDTQYF.

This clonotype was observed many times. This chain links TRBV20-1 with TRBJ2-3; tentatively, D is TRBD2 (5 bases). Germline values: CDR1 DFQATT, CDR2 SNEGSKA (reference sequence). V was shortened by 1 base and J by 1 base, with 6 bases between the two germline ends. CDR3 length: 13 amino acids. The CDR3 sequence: CSARVGGTDTQYF. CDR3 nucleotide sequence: TGCAGTGCTAGAGTCGGGGGCACAGATACGCAGTATTTT.